This record covers a single TCR beta chain. Its specificity is unknown. This may be a read error, as it is one base from a much larger clone. With a J-beta primer mix and a sample-barcoded 5' primer, a second PCR ran roughly 7 to 11 cycles. TCRdb reprocessed the 5' RACE reads via MiXCR and lists one record per CDR3 protein. The table records 1.5 million to 2 million distinct CDR3 sequences, about 30% of them present only once. This entry belongs to a study of blood T cells in healthy people across ages. Study-wide context: In model experiments, template switching was able to capture about one barcoded beta molecule for every two T cells that were present. Study-wide points: Any changes in expanded clonotypes were possibly confounded, as donor CMV status remained unknown. Per million T cells, the diversity of TCR beta decreased roughly linearly as age advanced. The authors considered diversity estimates from one million T cells to be underestimates.

The germline gives CDR1 MNHNS, CDR2 SASEGT. This CDR3 contains 16 residues. Losses at the gene ends were 7 bases for V and 0 bases for J; bases not matched to a gene: 7. The chain is built from TRBV6-1 and TRBJ2-1; 9 bases are a match to TRBD2. This sequence was found in a woman in her 30s in good health. The sequenced sample was blood. The CDR3 sequence is CASTSGRTSSYNEQFF. DNA for the CDR3: TGTGCCAGCACAAGCGGGAGGACTAGCTCCTACAATGAGCAGTTCTTC.